The entry below gives a single T cell receptor (beta chain) sequence along with its context. No antigen is known for it. The CDR3 covers 16 residues. The V gene's germline CDR1 is SGHVS and CDR2 FNYEAQ. Total RNA amounting to about 3,500 ng went into each TCR library. Two nested PCRs, approximately 16 and 9 cycles, amplified TCRalpha and TCRbeta cDNA. With the 5' RACE reads reprocessed, TCRdb shows one record per CDR3 protein and no DNA. The table for this sample gives nearly 45,000 distinct CDR3 sequences. These data belong to a study of monozygotic twins with inflammatory bowel disease. Study results and caveats: Added variability in patient repertoires may stem from differing immunosuppressive treatments. It was in IBD patients that TCRbeta diversity (inverse Simpson) was lower than in healthy co-twins.

V is TRBV7-6 and J is TRBJ2-1; TCRdb names TRBD1, which stays unverified in the absence of DNA. The receptor was isolated from a human donor with ulcerative colitis or Crohn's disease, or a healthy co-twin of an affected twin (not recorded which). The specimen was blood. The CDR3 protein is CASSLAGGQGYNEQFF. The whole variable domain, remainder taken from reference TRBV7-6 and TRBJ2-1, is GAGVSQSPRYKVTKRGQDVALRCDPISGHVSLYWYRQALGQGPEFLTYFNYEAQQDKSGLPNDRFSAERPEGSISTLTIQRTEQRDSAMYRCASSLAGGQGYNEQFFGPGTRLTVL.